These T cell receptor beta chains were read from a single sample in a study of Graves' ophthalmopathy and Graves' hyperthyroidism. Via MiXCR, TCRdb re-called the multiplex PCR reads, giving one row per CDR3 protein. The sample has over a million distinct CDR3 sequences, about two fifths seen once. Material: peripheral blood or thyroid tissue (not recorded which). These receptors came from an adult man with Graves' hyperthyroidism. Both conserved end residues are part of each CDR3. D genes are given only for firm matches. Rows give clone size only sometimes, using once, few, many, or a class for an expanded clone.

>TRBD1|TRBJ1-6|16|TRBV20-1|-
CSAMGQKSADNSPLHF
TGCAGTGCTATGGGACAGAAGTCCGCGGATAATTCACCCCTCCACTTT
>TRBD1|TRBJ2-7|18|TRBV11-2|-
CASSSRLGDRAQPYEQYF
TGTGCCAGCAGCTCACGTTTGGGGGACAGGGCTCAGCCCTACGAGCAGTACTTC
>-|TRBJ1-4|13|TRBV7-8|many
CASSLAARSKVEF
TGTGCCAGCAGCTTGGCAGCCCGTTCAAAAGTGGAATTT
>TRBD2|TRBJ2-2|17|TRBV7-9|-
CASSSYDLSGGTGELFF
TGTGCCAGCAGCTCGTACGACTTATCGGGAGGAACCGGGGAGCTGTTTTTT
>TRBD2|TRBJ2-5|15|TRBV7-3|many
CASSQSGGPRETQYF
TGTGCCAGCAGCCAATCGGGAGGGCCCCGTGAGACCCAGTACTTC
>TRBD2|TRBJ2-5|16|TRBV20-1|few
CSAPQISGAHGETQYF
TGCAGTGCCCCCCAGATTAGCGGGGCCCACGGGGAGACCCAGTACTTC
>-|TRBJ2-5|14|TRBV12-3/TRBV12-4|many
CASSFGQNKETQYF
TGTGCCAGCAGTTTCGGACAGAATAAAGAGACCCAGTACTTC
>TRBD1|TRBJ1-6|14|TRBV5-1|-
CASRWDRAESPLHF
TGTGCCAGCAGATGGGACAGGGCGGAATCACCCCTCCACTTT
>-|TRBJ1-1|15|TRBV29-1|many
CSVEGTTLGGAEAFF
TGCAGCGTTGAAGGAACTACCTTGGGAGGGGCTGAAGCTTTCTTT
>-|TRBJ2-7|12|TRBV12-5|few
CASGLDSYEQYF
TGTGCTAGTGGTTTGGATTCCTACGAGCAGTACTTC
>-|TRBJ2-1|16|TRBV25-1|once
CASSPSGRDRYNEQFF
TGTGCCAGCAGTCCAAGTGGGCGGGACCGTTACAATGAGCAGTTCTTC
>-|TRBJ2-7|13|TRBV7-8|-
CASSQLLDGEQYF
TGTGCCAGCAGCCAGCTACTAGATGGCGAGCAGTACTTC
>-|TRBJ2-7|13|TRBV20-1|-
CRTTGEISYEQYF
TGCAGGACAACCGGGGAGATCTCCTACGAGCAGTACTTC
>TRBD1|TRBJ1-3|15|TRBV10-3|many
CAIRKQGAAGNTIYF
TGTGCCATCAGGAAGCAGGGGGCTGCTGGAAACACCATATATTTT
>-|TRBJ1-5|14|TRBV6-5|few
CASARDTRTQPQHF
TGTGCCAGCGCCCGGGACACAAGAACTCAGCCCCAGCATTTT
>-|TRBJ2-5|12|TRBV25-1|-
CASSYSGTTQYF
TGTGCCAGCAGTTACTCCGGGACGACCCAGTACTTC
>-|TRBJ2-5|14|TRBV13|-
CASLLAGAWETQYF
TGTGCCAGCCTCTTGGCGGGGGCCTGGGAGACCCAGTACTTC
>-|TRBJ1-2|14|TRBV7-9|-
CASSPTSTVYGYTF
TGCGCCAGCAGCCCCACATCCACCGTCTATGGCTACACCTTC
>-|TRBJ1-1|16|TRBV19|many
CASSIAGGLMNTEAFF
TGTGCCAGTAGTATAGCTGGGGGGCTCATGAACACTGAAGCTTTCTTT
>TRBD1|TRBJ1-2|15|TRBV6-5|once
CASSDDRGQVYGYTF
TGTGCCAGCAGTGACGACAGGGGGCAGGTCTATGGCTACACCTTC
>-|TRBJ1-1|14|TRBV28|many
CASGRYLGDLEAFF
TGTGCCAGCGGGCGCTATTTGGGCGACCTTGAAGCTTTCTTT
>TRBD1|TRBJ2-5|15|TRBV5-6|many
CASSSYRDSQETQYF
TGTGCCAGCAGCTCATACCGGGACAGCCAAGAGACCCAGTACTTC
>TRBD1|TRBJ2-2|14|TRBV29-1|many
CSVPGQGRTGELFF
TGCAGCGTTCCAGGACAGGGGAGAACCGGGGAGCTGTTTTTT
>-|TRBJ1-6|20|TRBV7-8|many
CASSLGPPSPGGERSSPLHF
TGTGCCAGCAGCTTAGGCCCCCCGAGTCCCGGCGGTGAAAGAAGTTCACCCCTCCACTTT
>-|TRBJ1-2|14|TRBV5-1|many
CASSLGQDVYGYTF
TGCGCCAGCAGCTTGGGACAGGACGTCTATGGCTACACCTTC
>-|TRBJ1-2|11|TRBV29-1|-
CSVETGLGNTF
TGCAGCGTGGAAACAGGGCTTGGAAACACCTTC
>TRBD1|TRBJ2-5|16|TRBV5-1|-
CASSSPRTGVQETQYF
TGCGCCAGCAGCTCCCCCCGGACAGGCGTCCAAGAGACCCAGTACTTC
>-|TRBJ1-6|13|TRBV20-1|many
CSASSGSNSPLHF
TGCAGTGCTAGTTCAGGGAGCAATTCACCCCTCCACTTT
>-|TRBJ1-2|13|TRBV29-1|-
CSVVGGATYGYTF
TGCAGCGTTGTCGGGGGGGCGACTTATGGCTACACCTTC
>TRBD1|TRBJ1-2|17|TRBV2|-
CASSPGTGSPGTGPYTF
TGTGCCAGCAGCCCCGGGACAGGCTCCCCGGGCACCGGTCCTTACACCTTC
>-|TRBJ2-5|12|TRBV10-3|once
CAISESGQPQYF
TGTGCCATCAGTGAGTCAGGCCAGCCCCAGTACTTC
>-|TRBJ2-7|14|TRBV19|many
CASSLRGHSYEQYF
TGTGCCAGTAGCCTGCGGGGGCACAGCTACGAGCAGTACTTC
>-|TRBJ2-7|15|TRBV7-6|many
CASSLETGEGYEQYF
TGTGCCAGCAGCTTAGAGACAGGGGAGGGCTACGAGCAGTACTTC
>TRBD1|TRBJ2-3|15|TRBV11-2|few
CASSAGTGDTDTQYF
TGTGCCAGCAGTGCCGGGACAGGGGATACAGATACGCAGTATTTT
>-|TRBJ1-3|14|TRBV20-1|-
CSARAYAAGNTIYF
TGCAGTGCTAGAGCTTACGCAGCCGGAAACACCATATATTTT
>-|TRBJ2-6|15|TRBV10-3|-
CAISDLAGGANVLTF
TGTGCCATCAGTGACCTGGCGGGGGGGGCCAACGTCCTGACTTTC
>-|TRBJ2-7|13|TRBV6-5|-
CARSKWGGYEQYF
TGTGCCCGCAGCAAGTGGGGAGGCTACGAGCAGTACTTC
>TRBD2|TRBJ2-5|15|TRBV10-3|-
CAIRLDGGAGETQYF
TGTGCCATCAGATTGGACGGGGGGGCCGGAGAGACCCAGTACTTC
>TRBD2|TRBJ2-5|15|TRBV5-1|many
CASSLGLAVTETQYF
TGCGCCAGCAGCTTGGGACTAGCCGTCACAGAGACCCAGTACTTC
>TRBD1|TRBJ2-7|16|TRBV4-3|-
CASSQDPGRGQNEQYF
TGCGCCAGCAGCCAAGATCCGGGTAGGGGGCAAAACGAGCAGTACTTC
>-|TRBJ2-7|14|TRBV5-6|-
CASSSTPVSYEQYF
TGTGCCAGCAGCAGTACTCCGGTCTCCTACGAGCAGTACTTC
>-|TRBJ2-7|15|TRBV15|-
CATSRPPGLSYEQYF
TGTGCCACCAGCAGACCCCCGGGACTCTCCTACGAGCAGTACTTC
>-|TRBJ2-5|14|TRBV28|few
CASSPRGPVETQYF
TGTGCCAGCAGTCCACGGGGCCCTGTGGAGACCCAGTACTTC
>-|TRBJ1-6|16|TRBV7-9|few
CASSPRLSSYNSPLHF
TGCGCCAGCAGCCCAAGACTTAGCTCCTATAATTCACCCCTCCACTTT
>TRBD1|TRBJ1-2|15|TRBV4-3|once
CASSTGTGWNYGYTF
TGCGCCAGCTCAACCGGGACAGGGTGGAACTATGGCTACACCTTC